These 4 T cell receptor beta chains were sequenced from one sample in a study of OX40 agonist ivuxolimab in advanced cancers. Using immunoSEQ multiplex PCR, the repertoire was profiled, and TCRdb retains in-frame clones only, with some absent. The data show 89,000 or so clones, around 88% seen once. The sequencing here drew on CD4+ or CD8+ T cells sorted from blood, taken in a trial of the OX40 agonist ivuxolimab. These receptors came from an adult with an advanced solid tumor such as melanoma, head and neck, liver or kidney cancer.

The chain carries TRBV7-9 and TRBJ2-7; TRBD1 or TRBD2 may be the D gene (5 bases each). The germline gives CDR1 SEHNR, CDR2 FQNEAQ (reference sequence). The V end lost 1 base, the J end lost 0 bases, and 16 bases lay between the germline ends. This CDR3 region has 17 residues. As DNA, the CDR3 is TGTGCCAGCAGCTTAGACGGGGCGCGCTCCTACTCCTACGAGCAGTACTTC. It encodes CASSLDGARSYSYEQYF.

This chain links TRBV19 with TRBJ1-5; D gene uncertain. Trimming cost V 3 bases and J 0 bases, with 3 bases left between them. The CDR3 extends over 13 amino acids. Germline lookup yields CDR1 LNHDA and CDR2 SQIVND (reference sequence). CDR3 amino acids: CASSMDSNQPQHF. As DNA, the CDR3 is TGTGCCAGTAGTATGGATAGCAATCAGCCCCAGCATTTT.

This clone appeared a single time. The rearrangement uses TRBV4-2 and TRBJ1-1, with 7 bases identical to TRBD1. The CDR3 covers 12 residues. The ends lost 4 bases at V and 8 bases at J; junction bases unmatched: 4. From germline, CDR1 is LGHNA and CDR2 YNFKEQ. CDR3 region: CASSPRGNEAFF. As DNA, the CDR3 is TGTGCCAGCAGCCCCAGGGGGAACGAAGCTTTCTTT.

Comments on this clone: Other DNA sequences within the sample encode an identical CDR3. The V and J genes are TRBV19 and TRBJ2-5; 7 nucleotides match TRBD2. This CDR3 region has 13 residues. Germline CDR1 reads LNHDA; CDR2 reads SQIVND (reference sequence). Losses at the gene ends were 3 bases for V and 5 bases for J; bases not matched to a gene: 3. The CDR3 is CASSISRGETQYF. CDR3 sequence (DNA): TGTGCCAGTAGTATCTCGCGGGGGGAGACCCAGTACTTC.